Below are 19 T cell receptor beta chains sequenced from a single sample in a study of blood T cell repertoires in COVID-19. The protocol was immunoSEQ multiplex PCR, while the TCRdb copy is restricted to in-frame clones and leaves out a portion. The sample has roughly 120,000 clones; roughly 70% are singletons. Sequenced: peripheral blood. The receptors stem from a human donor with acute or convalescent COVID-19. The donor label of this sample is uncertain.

CDR3 sequence reads: CASDNGVMNTEAFF. The CDR3 DNA is TGCGCCAGCGATAACGGAGTGATGAACACTGAAGCTTTCTTT. The chain is built from TRBV5-1 and TRBJ1-1; D is unresolved. Looked up from germline, CDR1 is SGHRS and CDR2 is YFSETQ. V lost 7 bases, J lost 0 bases, and 13 bases lay in between. The length of the CDR3 is 14 residues. Variable domain in full (rest from reference TRBV5-1 and TRBJ1-1): KAGVTQTPRYLIKTRGQQVTLSCSPISGHRSVSWYQQTPGQGLQFLFEYFSETQRNKGNFPGRFSGRQFSNSRSEMNVSTLELGDSALYLCASDNGVMNTEAFFGQGTRLTVV.

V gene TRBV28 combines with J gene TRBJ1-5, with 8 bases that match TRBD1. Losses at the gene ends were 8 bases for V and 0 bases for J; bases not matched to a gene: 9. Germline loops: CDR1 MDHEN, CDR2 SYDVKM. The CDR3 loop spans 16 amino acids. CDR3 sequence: CASGGTGRYSNQPQHF. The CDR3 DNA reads TGTGCCAGCGGGGGGACAGGTCGGTATAGCAATCAGCCCCAGCATTTT.

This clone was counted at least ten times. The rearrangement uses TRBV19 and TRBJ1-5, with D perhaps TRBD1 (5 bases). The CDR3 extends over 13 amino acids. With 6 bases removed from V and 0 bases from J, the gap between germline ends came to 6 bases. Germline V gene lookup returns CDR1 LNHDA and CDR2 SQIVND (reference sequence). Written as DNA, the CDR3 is TGTGCCAGTAGACAGGATAGCAATCAGCCCCAGCATTTT. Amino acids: CASRQDSNQPQHF.

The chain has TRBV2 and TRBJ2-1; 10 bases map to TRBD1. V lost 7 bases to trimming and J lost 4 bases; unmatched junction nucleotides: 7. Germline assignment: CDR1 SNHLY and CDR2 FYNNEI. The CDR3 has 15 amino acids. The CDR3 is CASNRQGASYNEQFF. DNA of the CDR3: TGTGCCAGCAATAGACAGGGGGCGAGTTACAATGAGCAGTTCTTC.

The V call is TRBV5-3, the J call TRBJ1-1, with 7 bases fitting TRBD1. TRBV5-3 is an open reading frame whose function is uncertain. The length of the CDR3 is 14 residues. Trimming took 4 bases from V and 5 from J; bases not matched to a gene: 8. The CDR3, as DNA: TGTGCCAGAAGCCAGGAGACAGGGCAGACTGAAGCTTTCTTT. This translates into CARSQETGQTEAFF.

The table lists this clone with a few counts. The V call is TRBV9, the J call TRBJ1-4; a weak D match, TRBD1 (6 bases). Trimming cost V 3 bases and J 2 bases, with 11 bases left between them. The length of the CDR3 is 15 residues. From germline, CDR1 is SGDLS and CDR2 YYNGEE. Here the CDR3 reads CASSGNRDTNEKLFF. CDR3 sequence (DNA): TGTGCCAGCAGCGGAAACAGGGACACTAATGAAAAACTGTTTTTT.

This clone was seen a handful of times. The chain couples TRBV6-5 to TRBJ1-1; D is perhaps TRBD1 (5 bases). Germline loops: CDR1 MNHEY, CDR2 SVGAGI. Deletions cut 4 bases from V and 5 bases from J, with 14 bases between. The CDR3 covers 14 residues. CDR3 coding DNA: TGTGCCAGCAGTTTTCGCCTGGGGGGGACTGAAGCTTTCTTT. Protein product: CASSFRLGGTEAFF.

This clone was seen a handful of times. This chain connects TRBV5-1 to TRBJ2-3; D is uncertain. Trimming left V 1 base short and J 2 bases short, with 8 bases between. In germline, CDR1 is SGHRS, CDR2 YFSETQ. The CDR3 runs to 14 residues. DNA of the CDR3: TGCGCCAGCAGCTTGCTTGGAGACACAGATACGCAGTATTTT. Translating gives CASSLLGDTDTQYF.

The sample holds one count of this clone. The CDR3 bases are TGCGCCAGCAGCTTGGGACTGGGAGAGACCCAGTACTTC. Amino acids: CASSLGLGETQYF. The chain joins TRBV5-1 to TRBJ2-5, with D uncertain. The V end lost 0 bases, the J end lost 4 bases, and 7 bases lay between the germline ends. The CDR3 contains 13 residues. CDR1 and CDR2 (germline): SGHRS, YFSETQ.

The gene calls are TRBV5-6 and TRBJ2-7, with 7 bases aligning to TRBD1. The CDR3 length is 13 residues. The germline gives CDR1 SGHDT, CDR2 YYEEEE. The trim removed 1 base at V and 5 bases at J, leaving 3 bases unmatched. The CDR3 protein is CASSLQGTDEQYF. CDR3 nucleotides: TGTGCCAGCAGCTTGCAGGGGACAGACGAGCAGTACTTC. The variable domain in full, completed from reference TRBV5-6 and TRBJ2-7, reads DAGVTQSPTHLIKTRGQQVTLRCSPKSGHDTVSWYQQALGQGPQFIFQYYEEEERQRGNFPDRFSGHQFPNYSSELNVNALLLGDSALYLCASSLQGTDEQYFGPGTRLTVT.

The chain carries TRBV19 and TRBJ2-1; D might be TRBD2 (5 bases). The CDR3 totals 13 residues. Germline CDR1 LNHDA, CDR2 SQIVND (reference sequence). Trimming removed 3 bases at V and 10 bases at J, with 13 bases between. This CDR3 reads CASSITRDGEQFF. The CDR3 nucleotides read TGTGCCAGTAGTATCACCCGGGATGGGGAGCAGTTCTTC.

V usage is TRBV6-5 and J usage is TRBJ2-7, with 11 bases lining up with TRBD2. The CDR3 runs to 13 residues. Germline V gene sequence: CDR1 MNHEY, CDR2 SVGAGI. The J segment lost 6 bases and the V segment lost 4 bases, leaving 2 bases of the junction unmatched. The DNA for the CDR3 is TGTGCCAGCAGTTTCGGACTAGCGGGCGAGCAGTACGTC. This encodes CASSFGLAGEQYV.

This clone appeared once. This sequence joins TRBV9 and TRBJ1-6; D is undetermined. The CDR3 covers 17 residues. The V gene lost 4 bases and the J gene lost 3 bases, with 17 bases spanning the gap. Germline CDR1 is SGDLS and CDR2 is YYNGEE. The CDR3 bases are TGTGCCAGCAGCCCCAGACACCCTCCCCACTATAATTCACCCCTCCACTTT. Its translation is CASSPRHPPHYNSPLHF. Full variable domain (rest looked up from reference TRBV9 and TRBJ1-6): DSGVTQTPKHLITATGQRVTLRCSPRSGDLSVYWYQQSLDQGLQFLIQYYNGEERAKGNILERFSAQQFPDLHSELNLSSLELGDSALYFCASSPRHPPHYNSPLHFGNGTRLTVT.

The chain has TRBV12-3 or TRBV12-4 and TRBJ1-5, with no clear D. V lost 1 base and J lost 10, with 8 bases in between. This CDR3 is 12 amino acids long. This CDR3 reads CASSLGQTPQHF. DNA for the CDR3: TGTGCCAGCAGTTTAGGGCAAACCCCCCAGCATTTT.

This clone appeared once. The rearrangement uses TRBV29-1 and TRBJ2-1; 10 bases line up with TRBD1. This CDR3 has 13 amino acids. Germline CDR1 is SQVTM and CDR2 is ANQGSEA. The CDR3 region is CSDSGTGVNEQFF. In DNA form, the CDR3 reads TGCAGTGATTCCGGGACAGGGGTAAATGAGCAGTTCTTC.

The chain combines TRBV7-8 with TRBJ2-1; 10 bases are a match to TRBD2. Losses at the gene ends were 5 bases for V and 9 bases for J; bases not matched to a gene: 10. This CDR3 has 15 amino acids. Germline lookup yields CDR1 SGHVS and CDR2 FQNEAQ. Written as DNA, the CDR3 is TGTGCCAGCAGCCCAGCGGGGGGGGCCCGTGGTGAGCAGTTCTTC. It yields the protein CASSPAGGARGEQFF.

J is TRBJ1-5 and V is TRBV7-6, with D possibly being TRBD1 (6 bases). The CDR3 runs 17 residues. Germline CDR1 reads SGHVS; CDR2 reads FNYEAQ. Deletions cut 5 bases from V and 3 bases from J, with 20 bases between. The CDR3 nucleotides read TGTGCCAGCAGCCGGGACGCTCGAGGGGGATACAATCAGCCCCAGCATTTT. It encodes CASSRDARGGYNQPQHF.

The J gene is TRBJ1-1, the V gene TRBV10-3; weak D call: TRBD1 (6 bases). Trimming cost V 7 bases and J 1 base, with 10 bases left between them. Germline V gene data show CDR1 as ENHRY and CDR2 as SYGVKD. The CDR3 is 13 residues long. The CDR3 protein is CAIKAGENTEAFF. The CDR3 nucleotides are TGTGCCATCAAGGCAGGGGAGAACACTGAAGCTTTCTTT.

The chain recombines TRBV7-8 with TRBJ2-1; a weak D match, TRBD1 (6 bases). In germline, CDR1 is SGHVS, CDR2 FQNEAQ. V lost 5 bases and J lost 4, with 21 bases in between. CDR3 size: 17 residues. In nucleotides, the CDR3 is TGTGCCAGCAGCCTCAGGGGAACCAACCGGGTTTACAATGAGCAGTTCTTC. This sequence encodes CASSLRGTNRVYNEQFF.